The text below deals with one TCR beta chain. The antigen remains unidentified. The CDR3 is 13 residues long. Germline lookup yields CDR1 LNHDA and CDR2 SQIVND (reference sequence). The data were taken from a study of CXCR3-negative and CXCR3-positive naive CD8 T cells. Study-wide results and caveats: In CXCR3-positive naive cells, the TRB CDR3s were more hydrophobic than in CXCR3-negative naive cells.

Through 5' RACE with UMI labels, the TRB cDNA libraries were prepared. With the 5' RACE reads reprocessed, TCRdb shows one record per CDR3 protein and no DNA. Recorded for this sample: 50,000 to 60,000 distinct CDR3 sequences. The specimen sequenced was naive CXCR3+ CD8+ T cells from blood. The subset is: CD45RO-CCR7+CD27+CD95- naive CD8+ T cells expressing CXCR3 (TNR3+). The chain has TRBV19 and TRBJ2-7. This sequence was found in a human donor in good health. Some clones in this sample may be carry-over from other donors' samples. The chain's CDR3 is CASSEALSYEQYF.